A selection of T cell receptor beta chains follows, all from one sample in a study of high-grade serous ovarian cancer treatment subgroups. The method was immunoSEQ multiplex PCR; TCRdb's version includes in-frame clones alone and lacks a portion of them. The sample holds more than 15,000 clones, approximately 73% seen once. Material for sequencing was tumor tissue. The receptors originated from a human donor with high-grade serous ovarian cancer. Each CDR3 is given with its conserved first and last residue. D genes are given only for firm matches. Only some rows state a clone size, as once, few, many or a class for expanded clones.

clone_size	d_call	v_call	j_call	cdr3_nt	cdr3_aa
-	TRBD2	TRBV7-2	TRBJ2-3	TGTGCCAGCAGCTCCCTAGCGGGGGGGCAGGCAGATACGCAGTATTTT	CASSSLAGGQADTQYF
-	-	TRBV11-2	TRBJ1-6	TGTGCCAGCAGCCGTCGAGACAGTAGTTCACCCCTCCACTTT	CASSRRDSSSPLHF
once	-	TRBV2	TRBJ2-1	TGTGCCACGGCCCTCTTAACCTCCTACAATGAGCAGTTCTTC	CATALLTSYNEQFF
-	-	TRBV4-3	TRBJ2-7	TGCGCCAGCAGCCAAGATTGGGGGAGAACAGGGAGTGTTAACGAGCAGTACTTC	CASSQDWGRTGSVNEQYF
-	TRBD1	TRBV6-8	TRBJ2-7	TGTGCCAGCAGCCCCAGGGCAGGGGGCAAGGAGTTC	CASSPRAGGKEF
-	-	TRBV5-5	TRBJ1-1	TGTGCCAGCAGCTTGGACGGCGCAAGCACTGAAGCTTTCTTT	CASSLDGASTEAFF
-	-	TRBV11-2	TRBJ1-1	TGTGCCAGCAGCGCACGACTGGGAAACACTGAAGCTTTCTTT	CASSARLGNTEAFF
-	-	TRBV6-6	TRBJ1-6	TGTGCCAGCAGTTCCACAAGCTCCTATAATTCACCCCTCCACTTT	CASSSTSSYNSPLHF
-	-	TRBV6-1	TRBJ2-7	TGTGCCAGCAGTCCCGGGCCTAACCACTACGAGCAGTACTTC	CASSPGPNHYEQYF
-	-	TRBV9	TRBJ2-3	TGTGCCAGCAGCGTAGAGGCGGGACGCAACACAGATACGCAGTATTTT	CASSVEAGRNTDTQYF
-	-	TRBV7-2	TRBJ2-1	TGTGCCAGCAGCTTGGACAGCTCCTCCTACAATGAGCAGTTCTTC	CASSLDSSSYNEQFF
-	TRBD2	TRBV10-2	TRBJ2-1	TGCGCCAGCAGTGGGGTTGTTAGAGCGGGGGGGGAGTTCTTC	CASSGVVRAGGEFF
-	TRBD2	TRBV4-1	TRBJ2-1	TGCGCCAGCAGCCAAGACCGGGGGGTTGGGAATGAGCAGTTCTTC	CASSQDRGVGNEQFF
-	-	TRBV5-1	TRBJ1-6	TGCGCCAGCACCCAGGGACACCACTCCTATAATTCACCCCTCCACTTT	CASTQGHHSYNSPLHF
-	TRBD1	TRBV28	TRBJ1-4	TGTGCCAGCACCTCAGGGGCAGGGGGACTAGAAAAACTGTTTTTT	CASTSGAGGLEKLFF
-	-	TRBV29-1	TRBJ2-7	TGCAGCGCCCTGGGACATACCTACGAGCAGTACTTC	CSALGHTYEQYF
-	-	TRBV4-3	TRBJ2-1	TGCGCCAGCAGCCAAGATCCCCCTTTAGCATCCTACAATGAGCAGTTCTTC	CASSQDPPLASYNEQFF
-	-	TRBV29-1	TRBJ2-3	TGCAGCGTTGGAGCGTTGGCGGGTACGCAGTATTTT	CSVGALAGTQYF
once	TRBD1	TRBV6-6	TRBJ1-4	TGTGCCAGCAGTTCCAGGACAGGGCGACCTAATGAAAAACTGTTTTTT	CASSSRTGRPNEKLFF
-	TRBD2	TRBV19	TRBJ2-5	TGTGCCAGTACCCACAGCGGGGGGACAAAGACCCAGTACTTC	CASTHSGGTKTQYF
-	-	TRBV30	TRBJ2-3	TGTGCCTGGAGCCTAGAAGGGGGGCTTAGCACAGATACGCAGTATTTT	CAWSLEGGLSTDTQYF
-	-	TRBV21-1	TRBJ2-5	TGTGCCAGCAGCGGCGACCCAGGGGAGACCCAGTACTTC	CASSGDPGETQYF
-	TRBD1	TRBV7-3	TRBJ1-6	TGTGCCAGCAGCGGGACCGGGACAGGGAATTCACCCCTCCACTTT	CASSGTGTGNSPLHF
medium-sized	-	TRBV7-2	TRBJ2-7	TGTGCCAGCAGCTTCAAGACAGGAGGGGCCTACGAGCAGTACTTC	CASSFKTGGAYEQYF
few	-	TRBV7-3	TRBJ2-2	TGTGCCAGCAGGGGACCAGGGAACACCGGGGAGCTGTTTTTT	CASRGPGNTGELFF
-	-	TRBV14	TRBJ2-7	TGTGCCAGCAGCCAATCCCGGGGCTACGAGCAGTACTTC	CASSQSRGYEQYF
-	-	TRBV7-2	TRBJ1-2	TGTGCCAGCAGCTTAACGGCGGGGCCGGGGTATGGCTACACCTTC	CASSLTAGPGYGYTF
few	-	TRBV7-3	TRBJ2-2	TGTGCCAGCAGCTTCGGGGCCGGGGAGCTGTTTTTT	CASSFGAGELFF
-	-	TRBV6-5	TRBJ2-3	TGTGCCAGCAGAGAGAACAGGGAGTGGGATACGCAGTATTTT	CASRENREWDTQYF
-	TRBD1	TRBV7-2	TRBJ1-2	TGTGCCAGCAGCGCCGGGACAGCCCAATCCTATGGCTACACCTTC	CASSAGTAQSYGYTF
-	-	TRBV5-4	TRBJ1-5	TGTGCCAGCAGCCCCACCGGGGCAGTGCCTCAGCCCCAGCATTTT	CASSPTGAVPQPQHF
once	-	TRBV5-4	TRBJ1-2	TGTGCCAGCAGCTTCCCGGGGTTGCGTGGCTACACCTTC	CASSFPGLRGYTF
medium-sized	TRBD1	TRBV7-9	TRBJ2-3	TGTGCCAGCAGCTTGGGACAGCTCAACACAGATACGCAGTATTTT	CASSLGQLNTDTQYF
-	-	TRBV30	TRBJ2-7	TGTGCCTGGAGAAACTTAGGCTCCTTGGCGCAGTACTTC	CAWRNLGSLAQYF
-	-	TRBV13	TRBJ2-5	TGTGCCAGCAGCAACTCAGGGGACCTCTTGCCGGGAGAGACCCAGTACTTC	CASSNSGDLLPGETQYF
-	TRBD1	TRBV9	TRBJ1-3	TGTGCCAGCAGCCCCCGTCGGACAGGGAGTACTGGAAACACCATATATTTT	CASSPRRTGSTGNTIYF
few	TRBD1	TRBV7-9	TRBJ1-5	TGTGCCAGCAGCCGACAGGGAATATCTCCGAATCAGCCCCAGCATTTT	CASSRQGISPNQPQHF
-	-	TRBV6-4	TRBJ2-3	TGTGCCAGCAGTGATGCCTCTCTAACGCAGTATTTT	CASSDASLTQYF
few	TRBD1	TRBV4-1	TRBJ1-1	TGCGCCAGCAGCCAGTACCGGGACAGTCCCACTGAAGCTTTCTTT	CASSQYRDSPTEAFF
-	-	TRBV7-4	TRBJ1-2	TGTGCCAGCAGCTTTGGCGGGGTTGGTGGCTACACCTTC	CASSFGGVGGYTF
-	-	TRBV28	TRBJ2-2	TGTGCCAGCAGCTGGCGGGGTATCGGCGGGGAGCTGTTTTTT	CASSWRGIGGELFF
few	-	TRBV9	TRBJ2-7	TGTGCCAGCAGCGTAGGAGGGGCCGCCTACGAGCAGTACTTC	CASSVGGAAYEQYF
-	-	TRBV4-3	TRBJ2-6	TGCGCCAGCAGCCAAGATTTGGGAGCTGGGGCCAACGTCCTGACTTTC	CASSQDLGAGANVLTF
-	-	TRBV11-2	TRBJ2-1	TGTGCCAGCAGCTTGGGCATCACGAAATACAATGAGCAGTTCTTC	CASSLGITKYNEQFF
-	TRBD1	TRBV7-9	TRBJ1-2	TGTGCCAGCAGCTTCGGGACAGATGGCTACACCTTC	CASSFGTDGYTF
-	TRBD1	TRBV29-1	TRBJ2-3	TGCAGCGGAAAAGGGGGCAGCCTTAGCACAGATACGCAGTATTTT	CSGKGGSLSTDTQYF
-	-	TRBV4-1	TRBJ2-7	TGCGCCAGCAGCCAAGATCAGGGGGGCTACGAGCAGTACTTC	CASSQDQGGYEQYF
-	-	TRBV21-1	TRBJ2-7	TGTGCCAGCAGCAAAGAGGGTCGGGGCCCGGCCTACGAGCAGTACTTC	CASSKEGRGPAYEQYF
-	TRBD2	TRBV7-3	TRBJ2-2	TGTGCCAGCAGCTGGGGACTAGACACCGGGGAGCTGTTTTTT	CASSWGLDTGELFF
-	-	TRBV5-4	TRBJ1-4	TGTGCCAGCAGCTTGACCCCAGGGGAGGGCGGTGAAAAACTGTTTTTT	CASSLTPGEGGEKLFF
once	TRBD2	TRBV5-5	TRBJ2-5	TGTGCCAGCAGCTTGATGGGCGGGGGAAAGGAGACCCAGTACTTC	CASSLMGGGKETQYF
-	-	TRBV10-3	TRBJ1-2	TGTGCCATCAGTGAGCCTATGGGCAGGGGCCCCAGGATTGATGGCTACACCTTC	CAISEPMGRGPRIDGYTF
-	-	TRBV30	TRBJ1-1	TGTGCCTGGAGATTGAACACTGAAGCTTTCTTT	CAWRLNTEAFF
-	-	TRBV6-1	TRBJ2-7	TGTGCCACACAGGGCCTGGCCGCGGGCTACGAGCAGTACTTC	CATQGLAAGYEQYF
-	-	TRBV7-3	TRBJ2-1	TGTGCCAGCAGCTTAGGAGAAAGCTCCTACAATGAGCAGTTCTTC	CASSLGESSYNEQFF
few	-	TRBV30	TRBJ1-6	TGTGCCTGGGTCGGACAGTTTAATTCACCCCTCCACTTT	CAWVGQFNSPLHF
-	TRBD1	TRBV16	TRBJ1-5	TGTGCCAGCAGCCTCGACAGGGCCCAGCCCCAGCATTTT	CASSLDRAQPQHF
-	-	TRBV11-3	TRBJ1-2	TGTGCCAGCAGCTTAAATGGTGGTGGCTACACCTTC	CASSLNGGGYTF
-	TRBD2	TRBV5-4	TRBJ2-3	TGTGCCAGCAGCTTGCCTGGGACTAGCGGGGGATCCTCCCGGGATACGCAGTATTTT	CASSLPGTSGGSSRDTQYF